These T cell receptor beta chains were read from a single sample in a study of T cells in Graves' hyperthyroidism and ophthalmopathy. TCRdb used MiXCR to reprocess the multiplex PCR reads, holding one entry per CDR3 protein. The data contain 600,000 to 750,000 distinct CDR3 sequences, roughly 17% of them seen just once; the ten biggest clones take up 15%. Sequenced: blood. Receptor source: a man between 50 and 59 years old with Graves' hyperthyroidism. Each CDR3 is given with its conserved first and last residue. A D gene is named only where the DNA matches it firmly. A clone size is listed for some rows: how often the clone was seen (once, few, many), or a class if it is expanded.

CDR3 protein: CASSKSDSPLHF; CDR3 DNA: TGTGCCAGCAGCAAGTCCGATTCACCCCTCCACTTT; V gene: TRBV9; J gene: TRBJ1-6; CDR3 length: 12; clone size: few; D gene: -
CDR3 protein: CASSVGLAGGGTQYF; CDR3 DNA: TGCGCCAGCAGTGTCGGACTAGCGGGAGGGGGTACGCAGTATTTT; V gene: TRBV10-2; J gene: TRBJ2-3; CDR3 length: 15; clone size: -; D gene: TRBD2
CDR3 protein: CASSPPVGAGGLLLGETQYF; CDR3 DNA: TGTGCCAGCAGCCCCCCGGTCGGGGCGGGAGGGCTCCTACTGGGGGAGACCCAGTACTTC; V gene: TRBV3-1; J gene: TRBJ2-5; CDR3 length: 20; clone size: many; D gene: TRBD2
CDR3 protein: CATSSRDRGEAFF; CDR3 DNA: TGTGCCACCTCCTCCCGAGACAGAGGAGAAGCTTTCTTT; V gene: TRBV12-3/TRBV12-4; J gene: TRBJ1-1; CDR3 length: 13; clone size: many; D gene: -
CDR3 protein: CASGDPSYNEQFF; CDR3 DNA: TGTGCCAGCGGGGACCCCTCTTACAATGAGCAGTTCTTC; V gene: TRBV13; J gene: TRBJ2-1; CDR3 length: 13; clone size: -; D gene: -
CDR3 protein: CASRELAGVQETQYF; CDR3 DNA: TGTGCCAGCAGGGAACTAGCGGGAGTTCAAGAGACCCAGTACTTC; V gene: TRBV28; J gene: TRBJ2-5; CDR3 length: 15; clone size: many; D gene: TRBD2
CDR3 protein: CASSPPKGTLRAFF; CDR3 DNA: TGTGCCAGCTCACCACCAAAAGGGACATTGCGCGCTTTCTTT; V gene: TRBV18; J gene: TRBJ1-1; CDR3 length: 14; clone size: many; D gene: -
CDR3 protein: CASSQILSGRRDTQYF; CDR3 DNA: TGTGCCAGCAGCCAAATATTAAGCGGGAGAAGAGATACGCAGTATTTT; V gene: TRBV4-2; J gene: TRBJ2-3; CDR3 length: 16; clone size: -; D gene: TRBD2
CDR3 protein: CASTQGTVNTEAFF; CDR3 DNA: TGTGCCAGCACCCAAGGGACGGTGAACACTGAAGCTTTCTTT; V gene: TRBV25-1; J gene: TRBJ1-1; CDR3 length: 14; clone size: few; D gene: -
CDR3 protein: CSVDMGTMNTEAFF; CDR3 DNA: TGCAGCGTTGATATGGGGACAATGAACACTGAAGCTTTCTTT; V gene: TRBV29-1; J gene: TRBJ1-1; CDR3 length: 14; clone size: many; D gene: -
CDR3 protein: CASSETSGDYTGELFF; CDR3 DNA: TGTGCCAGTAGTGAGACTAGCGGAGACTACACCGGGGAGCTGTTTTTT; V gene: TRBV19; J gene: TRBJ2-2; CDR3 length: 16; clone size: -; D gene: TRBD2
CDR3 protein: CASELGSTSGANVLTF; CDR3 DNA: TGTGCCAGCGAACTAGGGTCTACCTCTGGGGCCAACGTCCTGACTTTC; V gene: TRBV9; J gene: TRBJ2-6; CDR3 length: 16; clone size: few; D gene: -
CDR3 protein: CASSLYGLMSSYNEQFF; CDR3 DNA: TGTGCCAGCAGCTTATACGGACTGATGAGCTCCTACAATGAGCAGTTCTTC; V gene: TRBV13; J gene: TRBJ2-1; CDR3 length: 17; clone size: few; D gene: -
CDR3 protein: CASSSTYAWGEQYF; CDR3 DNA: TGTGCCAGTAGCTCTACCTACGCCTGGGGCGAGCAGTACTTC; V gene: TRBV19; J gene: TRBJ2-7; CDR3 length: 14; clone size: few; D gene: -
CDR3 protein: CASSPTESYTF; CDR3 DNA: TGTGCCAGCAGCCCAACCGAGAGCTACACCTTC; V gene: TRBV7-2; J gene: TRBJ1-2; CDR3 length: 11; clone size: many; D gene: -
CDR3 protein: CASRAGVDTQYF; CDR3 DNA: TGTGCCAGCAGAGCAGGGGTGGATACGCAGTATTTT; V gene: TRBV6-2/TRBV6-3; J gene: TRBJ2-3; CDR3 length: 12; clone size: -; D gene: -
CDR3 protein: CATPRNEQFF; CDR3 DNA: TGTGCCACGCCACGAAATGAGCAGTTCTTC; V gene: TRBV10-3; J gene: TRBJ2-1; CDR3 length: 10; clone size: many; D gene: -
CDR3 protein: CASSREGRAEAFF; CDR3 DNA: TGTGCCAGCAGCCGGGAAGGGCGCGCTGAAGCTTTCTTT; V gene: TRBV12-3/TRBV12-4; J gene: TRBJ1-1; CDR3 length: 13; clone size: -; D gene: -
CDR3 protein: CASSLPNPGQGADSPLHF; CDR3 DNA: TGTGCCAGCAGTTTACCTAACCCGGGACAGGGGGCGGATTCACCCCTCCACTTT; V gene: TRBV28; J gene: TRBJ1-6; CDR3 length: 18; clone size: few; D gene: TRBD1
CDR3 protein: CASSYWGLDTEAFF; CDR3 DNA: TGTGCCAGCAGTTACTGGGGGCTGGATACTGAAGCTTTCTTT; V gene: TRBV6-9; J gene: TRBJ1-1; CDR3 length: 14; clone size: -; D gene: -
CDR3 protein: CASSFGRDRTQYF; CDR3 DNA: TGTGCCAGCAGTTTCGGGCGGGATCGCACGCAGTATTTT; V gene: TRBV28; J gene: TRBJ2-3; CDR3 length: 13; clone size: many; D gene: -
CDR3 protein: CASSWAEPTDTQYF; CDR3 DNA: TGTGCCAGCAGTTGGGCGGAACCCACAGATACGCAGTATTTT; V gene: TRBV6-2/TRBV6-3; J gene: TRBJ2-3; CDR3 length: 14; clone size: few; D gene: -
CDR3 protein: CASSGTGLYQETQYF; CDR3 DNA: TGTGCCAGCAGCGGGACAGGACTGTACCAAGAGACCCAGTACTTC; V gene: TRBV6-2/TRBV6-3; J gene: TRBJ2-5; CDR3 length: 15; clone size: -; D gene: TRBD1
CDR3 protein: CASRVGQGQGETQYF; CDR3 DNA: TGTGCCAGCAGGGTTGGACAGGGTCAAGGAGAGACCCAGTACTTC; V gene: TRBV2; J gene: TRBJ2-5; CDR3 length: 15; clone size: many; D gene: TRBD1
CDR3 protein: CASRASGPSYEQYF; CDR3 DNA: TGTGCCAGCAGGGCAAGCGGACCCTCCTACGAGCAGTACTTC; V gene: TRBV7-9; J gene: TRBJ2-7; CDR3 length: 14; clone size: many; D gene: -
CDR3 protein: CSARPGGGSTDTQYF; CDR3 DNA: TGCAGTGCTAGACCAGGGGGAGGAAGCACAGATACGCAGTATTTT; V gene: TRBV20-1; J gene: TRBJ2-3; CDR3 length: 15; clone size: -; D gene: -
CDR3 protein: CASSLAGVEGTQYF; CDR3 DNA: TGTGCCAGCAGCTTAGCAGGGGTCGAGGGTACGCAGTATTTT; V gene: TRBV7-9; J gene: TRBJ2-3; CDR3 length: 14; clone size: few; D gene: -
CDR3 protein: CASSSRAGIHEQFF; CDR3 DNA: TGTGCCAGCAGTTCCCGGGCGGGTATACATGAGCAGTTCTTC; V gene: TRBV27; J gene: TRBJ2-1; CDR3 length: 14; clone size: many; D gene: -
CDR3 protein: CASSPTEGYEQYF; CDR3 DNA: TGTGCCAGCAGCCCGACAGAGGGTTACGAGCAGTACTTC; V gene: TRBV11-1; J gene: TRBJ2-7; CDR3 length: 13; clone size: many; D gene: -
CDR3 protein: CASSYSGSGGTEAFF; CDR3 DNA: TGTGCCAGCAGTTACTCTGGCAGTGGGGGCACTGAAGCTTTCTTT; V gene: TRBV6-5; J gene: TRBJ1-1; CDR3 length: 15; clone size: many; D gene: -
CDR3 protein: CASSLRRASNQPQHF; CDR3 DNA: TGTGCCAGCAGCTTAAGGAGGGCTAGCAATCAGCCCCAGCATTTT; V gene: TRBV7-2; J gene: TRBJ1-5; CDR3 length: 15; clone size: few; D gene: -
CDR3 protein: CASSFTRPYSGANVLTF; CDR3 DNA: TGTGCCAGCAGTTTCACCAGGCCATACTCTGGGGCCAACGTCCTGACTTTC; V gene: TRBV28; J gene: TRBJ2-6; CDR3 length: 17; clone size: many; D gene: -
CDR3 protein: CASSLTGREPQHF; CDR3 DNA: TGTGCCAGCAGCTTGACAGGGAGGGAGCCCCAGCATTTT; V gene: TRBV5-5; J gene: TRBJ1-5; CDR3 length: 13; clone size: many; D gene: -
CDR3 protein: CASSQGAGTAGADTQYF; CDR3 DNA: TGCGCCAGCAGCCAAGGGGCTGGGACAGCGGGAGCAGATACGCAGTATTTT; V gene: TRBV4-3; J gene: TRBJ2-3; CDR3 length: 17; clone size: few; D gene: -
CDR3 protein: CASSRDTQYF; CDR3 DNA: TGTGCCAGCAGTCGAGATACGCAGTATTTT; V gene: TRBV28; J gene: TRBJ2-3; CDR3 length: 10; clone size: many; D gene: -
CDR3 protein: CASSVDQGVTEAFF; CDR3 DNA: TGTGCCAGCAGCGTAGACCAGGGTGTAACTGAAGCTTTCTTT; V gene: TRBV9; J gene: TRBJ1-1; CDR3 length: 14; clone size: many; D gene: -
CDR3 protein: CATRLAGAGELFF; CDR3 DNA: TGTGCCACACGACTAGCGGGAGCCGGGGAGCTGTTTTTT; V gene: TRBV15; J gene: TRBJ2-2; CDR3 length: 13; clone size: -; D gene: TRBD2